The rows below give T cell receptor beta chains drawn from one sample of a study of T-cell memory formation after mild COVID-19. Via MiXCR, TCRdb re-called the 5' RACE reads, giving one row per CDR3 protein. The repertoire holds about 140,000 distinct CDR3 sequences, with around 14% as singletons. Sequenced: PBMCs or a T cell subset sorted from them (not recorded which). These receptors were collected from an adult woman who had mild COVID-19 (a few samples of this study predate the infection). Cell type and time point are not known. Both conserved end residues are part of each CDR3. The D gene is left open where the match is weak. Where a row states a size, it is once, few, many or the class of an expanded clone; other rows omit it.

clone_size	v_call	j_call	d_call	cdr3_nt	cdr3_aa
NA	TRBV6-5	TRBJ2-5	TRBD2	TGTGCCAGCGCCGGACTAGCGGAAGAGACCCAGTACTTC	CASAGLAEETQYF
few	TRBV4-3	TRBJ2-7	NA	TGCGCCAGCAGCCAAGAAACGCGGGAATTGTTCGAGCAGTACTTC	CASSQETRELFEQYF
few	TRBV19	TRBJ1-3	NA	TGTGCCAGTAGTATAGATAGGAACTCTGGAAACACCATATATTTT	CASSIDRNSGNTIYF
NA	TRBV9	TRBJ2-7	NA	TGTGCCAGCAGCGGGTACCGGGACACCTACGAGCAGTACTTC	CASSGYRDTYEQYF
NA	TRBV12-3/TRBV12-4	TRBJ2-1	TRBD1	TGCGCGGCCGCCGGGACAGGGGCCTACAATGAGCAGTTCTTC	CAAAGTGAYNEQFF
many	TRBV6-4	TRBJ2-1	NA	TGTGCCAGCAGTGACTCGGGTCTAGCTTCCTACAATGAGCAGTTCTTC	CASSDSGLASYNEQFF
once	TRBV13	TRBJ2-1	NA	TGTGCCGGCAGCTTAGTAGGCAATGAGCAGTTCTTC	CAGSLVGNEQFF
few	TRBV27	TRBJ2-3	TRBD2	TGTGCCAGCAGTCTTCTAGCGGGAGGGCCGGCAGATACGCAGTATTTT	CASSLLAGGPADTQYF
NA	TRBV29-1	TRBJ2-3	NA	TGCAGCGTTGGGGGGGACTCCTCGACAACAGATACGCAGTATTTT	CSVGGDSSTTDTQYF
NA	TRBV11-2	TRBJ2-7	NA	TGTGCCAGCAGCTTATTCTTTATTACCGACCAGGGCGAGCAGTACTTC	CASSLFFITDQGEQYF
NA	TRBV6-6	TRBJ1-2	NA	TGTGCCAGCAGTTACTTGGCGGAATTGGACTATGGCTACACCTTC	CASSYLAELDYGYTF
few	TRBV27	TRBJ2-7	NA	TGTGCCAGCAGTTACGAGCAGGCCCACGAGCAGTACTTC	CASSYEQAHEQYF
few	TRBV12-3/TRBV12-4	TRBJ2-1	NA	TGTGCCAGCAGTTTATTGGACCCCAATGAGCAGTTCTTC	CASSLLDPNEQFF
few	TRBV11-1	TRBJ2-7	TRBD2	TGTGCCAGCAGCTTAGGAGGGCACTCGGGAGGGCCGATTTACGAGCAGTACTTC	CASSLGGHSGGPIYEQYF
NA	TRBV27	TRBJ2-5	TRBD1	TGTGCCAGCAGCTACAGACAGGGTCGAGAGACCCAGTACTTC	CASSYRQGRETQYF
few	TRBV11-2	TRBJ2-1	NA	TGTGCCAGCAGCCTCCCAGGTGGGGGGGGCGACGAGCAGTTCTTC	CASSLPGGGGDEQFF
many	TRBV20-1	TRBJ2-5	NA	TGCAGTGTTCCTTCTCCCGTCCGAGAGACCCAGTACTTC	CSVPSPVRETQYF
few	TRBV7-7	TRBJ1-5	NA	TGTGCCAGCAGCTTAGGAGAGGGCAGGGCGGGACAGCCCCAGCATTTT	CASSLGEGRAGQPQHF
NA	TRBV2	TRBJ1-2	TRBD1	TGTGCCAGCAGCGCCCCCGGGACAGGTTATGGCTACACCTTC	CASSAPGTGYGYTF
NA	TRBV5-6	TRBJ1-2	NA	TGTGCCAGCAGCTTCAGTGGGGCAGAAAGCTACACCTTC	CASSFSGAESYTF
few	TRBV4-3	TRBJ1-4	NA	TGCGCCAGCAGCCAAGACAGATCGGCTGAAAAACTGTTTTTT	CASSQDRSAEKLFF
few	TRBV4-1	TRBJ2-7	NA	TGCGCCAGCAGCCAAGAACGGACGGGGACACCCTACGAGCAGTACTTC	CASSQERTGTPYEQYF
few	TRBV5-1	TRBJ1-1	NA	TGCGCCAGCAGCTTGGGAAGACAGCAGAACACTGAAGCTTTCTTT	CASSLGRQQNTEAFF
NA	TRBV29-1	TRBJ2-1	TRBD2	TGCAGCGTTACGGCTGGCGGGAGGCATGAGCAGTTCTTC	CSVTAGGRHEQFF
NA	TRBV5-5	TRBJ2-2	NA	TGTGCCAGCAGCGATGACATCACCGGGGAGCTGTTTTTT	CASSDDITGELFF
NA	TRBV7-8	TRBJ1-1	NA	TGTGCCAGCAGCCCGAATCCCGGATACAACACTGAAGCTTTCTTT	CASSPNPGYNTEAFF
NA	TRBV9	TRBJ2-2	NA	TGTGCCAGCAGCCCCCACACCGGGGAGCTGTTTTTT	CASSPHTGELFF